The TCR beta chain described here comes from a study of T cells expressing NK-cell markers. Study observations and caveats: Each of roughly six donors carried dominant NKG2C+ clonotypes accounting for about 1.0-7.5% of CD8+ T cells.

Reprocessing the 5' RACE reads, TCRdb reports a single entry for every CDR3 protein and omits DNA. Its table records about 150,000 distinct CDR3 sequences. Comments on this clonotype: The antigen remains undetermined.

The CDR3 has 15 amino acids. This receptor was taken from a woman between 50 and 59 years old in good health. This sequence joins TRBV12-3 or TRBV12-4 and TRBJ2-1; TCRdb's D call of TRBD1 is untestable without DNA. Sequenced material: blood T cells: a sorted CD56 or NKG2C T cell subset, CD4+ or CD8+ T cells, or bulk PBMC T cells (not recorded which). The CDR3 sequence: CASSETGSGYNEQFF.